Listed below are T cell receptor beta chains from one sample, sequenced in a study of technical replicates of blood from a handful of donors. The table came from immunoSEQ multiplex PCR; TCRdb's copy has only in-frame clones and leaves some out. This sample has around 97,000 clones, with approximately 96% found just once. Sequenced input: T cells isolated from PBMCs. Source of these receptors: a human donor in good health. Both conserved end residues are part of each CDR3. A D gene is named only where the DNA matches it firmly.

>NA|TRBV4-3|TRBJ1-3
CASSQDRGNTIYF
>TRBD1|TRBV7-3|TRBJ2-2
CATGQGANTGELFF
>NA|TRBV2|TRBJ1-1
CASGGSLNTEAFF
>NA|TRBV14|TRBJ2-7
CASSQGGEQYF
>TRBD2|TRBV5-1|TRBJ2-3
CASSLAQTSGSLDTQYF
>NA|TRBV19|TRBJ1-5
CASSIRGSQPQHF
>NA|TRBV5-1|TRBJ1-5
CASSSYPGGNQPQHF
>NA|TRBV9|TRBJ2-7
CASSPRGGNYEQYF
>NA|TRBV25-1|TRBJ1-4
CASSEGGHEKLFF
>TRBD2|TRBV6-5|TRBJ2-3
CASSSLAGGTDTQYF
>NA|TRBV2|TRBJ1-1
CASSRREMDTEAFF
>NA|TRBV28|TRBJ1-4
CASSLPSVTTNEKLFF
>NA|TRBV4-3|TRBJ2-7
CASSQFRGEQYF
>NA|TRBV9|TRBJ2-7
CASSVGHRDEQYF
>TRBD1|TRBV19|TRBJ1-1
CASSPQGVRDTEAFF
>NA|TRBV28|TRBJ1-5
CASSPLERGLAQPQHF
>TRBD1|TRBV27|TRBJ1-1
CASSVDRDSEAFF